The clone carrying this T cell receptor beta chain was observed many times. No antigen is known for it. Time point denoted: technical triplicate 2. PBMCs stored at -80 C, numbering 2 million, were the origin of the unsorted libraries. TCRdb processed the 5' RACE reads anew with MiXCR; each CDR3 protein has one entry. The table includes about 59,000 distinct CDR3 sequences, more than 20% detected once. The sample comes from a study of neurological immune-mediated disorders. Study results and limitations: HTLV-1-associated myelopathy displayed the greatest TCR clonal expansion, and multiple sclerosis exhibited the smallest, lower than that of healthy controls.

Germline V CDR1 and CDR2: SGHRS, YFSETQ. This CDR3 is built from 15 residues. With V trimmed by 6 bases and J by 7 bases, 15 bases remained unmatched. The sequence came from a man between 60 and 75 years old with HTLV-1-associated myelopathy (HAM/TSP). The sample was PBMCs. The J gene is TRBJ1-2, the V gene TRBV5-1, with 7 bases that match TRBD1. The CDR3 protein is CASTPGGTGVLGYTF. CDR3 sequence (DNA): TGCGCCAGCACCCCAGGAGGAACAGGGGTGCTTGGCTACACCTTC.